This is a list of T cell receptor beta chains from one sample in a study of blood T cells in healthy people across ages. TCRdb redid the calling of the 5' RACE reads with MiXCR, one entry per CDR3 protein. The table includes some 780,000 distinct CDR3 sequences, more than 50% detected once. Material for sequencing was blood. These receptors were collected from a man in his forties in good health. Both conserved end residues are part of each CDR3. Each record gives: V gene, J gene, clone size, D gene, CDR3 DNA, CDR3 protein. The D gene is left open where the match is weak. A row's size may be missing; if present it is once, few, many or a size class.

TRBV12-3/TRBV12-4,TRBJ2-7,few,-,TGTGCCAGCAGCCGCTCCGGTGGCTCCTACGAGCAGTACTTC,CASSRSGGSYEQYF
TRBV5-1,TRBJ2-1,-,-,TGCGCCAGCAGCACGGGACTTACTAATGAGCAGTTCTTC,CASSTGLTNEQFF
TRBV18,TRBJ2-2,-,-,TGTGCCAGCTCACCACAGGTCTCCACCAATCCCACCGGGGAGCTGTTTTTT,CASSPQVSTNPTGELFF
TRBV20-1,TRBJ1-1,-,-,TGCAGTGCAAAGCGAGGGGGGGCTGTTGCCGGCACTGAAGCTTTCTTT,CSAKRGGAVAGTEAFF
TRBV27,TRBJ2-1,-,-,TGTGCCAGCAGTTGGGGGCGGGGTCGCATTAATGAGCAGTTCTTC,CASSWGRGRINEQFF
TRBV5-6,TRBJ1-4,-,-,TGTGCCAGCAGCTGGGAGCAGGGTCTCTTCTTAGATGAAAAACTGTTTTTT,CASSWEQGLFLDEKLFF
TRBV28,TRBJ2-1,few,-,TGTGCCAGCAGTTCCACAGCGCTGTCGCCCAGCTCCTACAATGAGCAGTTCTTC,CASSSTALSPSSYNEQFF
TRBV4-2,TRBJ2-1,few,-,TGTGCCAGCAGCCAAGATCAGGGCAGGACCCAGTTCTTC,CASSQDQGRTQFF
TRBV6-5,TRBJ2-5,-,TRBD2,TGTGCCAGCAGTTCCGATCTAGCGGGACTAAATGAGCAGTACTTC,CASSSDLAGLNEQYF
TRBV28,TRBJ2-5,-,-,TGTGCCAGCAGCCGACCCGGGACACCCCGCGAATGGGAGCAGTACTTC,CASSRPGTPREWEQYF
TRBV28,TRBJ2-5,-,-,TGTGCCAGCAGTTTAGGCGGGGAGACTCAAGAGACCCAGTACTTC,CASSLGGETQETQYF
TRBV29-1,TRBJ1-1,-,TRBD1,TGCAGCGGAGGACAGGGCCCGAACACTGAAGCTTTCTTT,CSGGQGPNTEAFF
TRBV28,TRBJ2-7,-,-,TGTGCCAGCAGTTGGGACGTAAACTACGAGCAGTACTTC,CASSWDVNYEQYF
TRBV6-5,TRBJ1-1,-,-,TGTGCCAGCAGTTACGAGGCAGGGAACGATCGTGAAGCTTTCTTT,CASSYEAGNDREAFF
TRBV6-1,TRBJ2-5,-,-,TGTGCCAGCAGTGAAATACCCCAAGAGACCCAGTACTTC,CASSEIPQETQYF
TRBV7-9,TRBJ2-5,few,-,TGTGCCAGCAGCCCGCCCCGAGTGACCCAGTACTTC,CASSPPRVTQYF
TRBV4-3,TRBJ2-2,many,TRBD2,TGCGCCAGCAGCGTTGGCGGGAGTGACAGGGAGCTGTTTTTT,CASSVGGSDRELFF
TRBV29-1,TRBJ2-1,-,TRBD1,TGCATAGGAACAGGACAGGTCCTCAATGAGCAGTTCTTC,CIGTGQVLNEQFF
TRBV7-3,TRBJ2-1,once,TRBD2,TGTGCCAGCAGCTTGGGGACTAGTCCGGGCGATGAGCAGTTCTTC,CASSLGTSPGDEQFF
TRBV10-3,TRBJ1-4,-,-,TGTGCCATCAGTGAGGATCCGGGACGGAATAATGAAAAACTGTTTTTT,CAISEDPGRNNEKLFF
TRBV28,TRBJ1-2,-,-,TGTGCCAGCAGTTCAACCCTATCGGTAAAGATGGGTCCGTATGGCTACACCTTC,CASSSTLSVKMGPYGYTF
TRBV24-1,TRBJ2-3,few,-,TGTGCCACCAGACTTGCAGATACGCAGTATTTT,CATRLADTQYF
TRBV27,TRBJ1-2,-,TRBD1,TGTGCCAGCAGTCAGGGACAGGGACGTTATGGCTACACCTTC,CASSQGQGRYGYTF
TRBV20-1,TRBJ1-2,few,-,TGCAGTGCGCCCGTAGACTATGGCTACACCTTC,CSAPVDYGYTF
TRBV11-2,TRBJ2-1,-,-,TGTGCCAGCAGCCTCGATTGGGCTAGCTCCTACAATGAGCAGTTCTTC,CASSLDWASSYNEQFF
TRBV6-5,TRBJ2-1,-,TRBD1,TGTGCCAGCAGTTACTCGCTTGGGGACAGGGGGTGGAATGAGCGGTACTTC,CASSYSLGDRGWNERYF
TRBV12-3/TRBV12-4,TRBJ2-7,-,-,TGTGCCAGCAGTTTCTTTCGGGGTGAGGATGAGCAGTACTTC,CASSFFRGEDEQYF
TRBV20-1,TRBJ2-7,-,TRBD2,TGCAGTGCTAGAGGCGGGACTAGCGGTAGAGGGATCACCTACGAGCAGTACTTC,CSARGGTSGRGITYEQYF
TRBV29-1,TRBJ2-5,few,-,TGCAGCGTTGGCCGACTCCAAGAGACCCAGTACTTC,CSVGRLQETQYF
TRBV4-2,TRBJ2-3,-,TRBD2,TGTGCCAGCAGCCTCCCACCGGCCGGGACTAGCGGCCAGGATACGCAGTATTTT,CASSLPPAGTSGQDTQYF
TRBV5-1,TRBJ1-4,-,-,TGCGCCAGCAGCTTCCAAGGACAGCGATCAACTAATGAAAAACTGTTTTTT,CASSFQGQRSTNEKLFF
TRBV6-2/TRBV6-3,TRBJ1-2,once,-,TGTGCCAGCGGATTCCTCGAGATGCCCGACTATGGCTACACCTTC,CASGFLEMPDYGYTF
TRBV7-2,TRBJ2-3,-,-,TGTGCCAGCAGTACGACGATAGGCACAGATACGCAGTATTTT,CASSTTIGTDTQYF
TRBV7-2,TRBJ2-3,-,-,TGTGCCAGCAGCACCCGATTGAGTTCAGATACGCAGTATTTT,CASSTRLSSDTQYF
TRBV5-4,TRBJ2-6,-,TRBD2,TGTGCCAGCAGCTCATCTAGCGGGAGCTCGTCTGGGGCCAACGTCCTGACTTTC,CASSSSSGSSSGANVLTF
TRBV19,TRBJ2-3,-,-,TGTGCCAGTACCCTCCGAGGGACCCCATCTAGCGTGGCAGATACGCAGTATTTT,CASTLRGTPSSVADTQYF
TRBV7-2,TRBJ1-2,-,-,TGTGCCAGCAGCTTAGCGGTATCGGCCAGGGAATCCTATGGCTACACCTTC,CASSLAVSARESYGYTF
TRBV7-2,TRBJ2-1,-,-,TGTGCCAGCAGACAAGACAGCGCCCCTGAGCAGTTCTTC,CASRQDSAPEQFF
TRBV9,TRBJ2-1,-,-,TGTGCCAGCAGCGTAGAGAGTCTAGCTATCGTCAGTGAGCAGTTCTTC,CASSVESLAIVSEQFF
TRBV5-5,TRBJ2-7,-,-,TGTGCCAGCAGCAAGACCTCCCCAGCCTACGAGCAGTACTTC,CASSKTSPAYEQYF
TRBV20-1,TRBJ2-5,-,TRBD1,TGCAGTGCTGGCCCCGGGACAGGGGACGGGGAGACCCAGTACTTC,CSAGPGTGDGETQYF
TRBV2,TRBJ2-3,-,-,TGTGCCAGCAGTGACTTGGACACTCAGAGCACAGATACGCAGTATTTT,CASSDLDTQSTDTQYF
TRBV6-5,TRBJ2-1,-,-,TGTGCCAGCAGTTATACCAGAACCCCCGGGGGTGAGCAGTTCTTC,CASSYTRTPGGEQFF
TRBV20-1,TRBJ2-3,-,TRBD2,TGCAGTGCTAGGGACCCTAGACTAGCGGTCTACACAGATACGCAGTATTTT,CSARDPRLAVYTDTQYF
TRBV6-5,TRBJ2-1,-,TRBD2,TGTGCCAGCAGTTTCTCCGGACTAGCGGGGTCGACCTACAATGAGCAGTTCTTC,CASSFSGLAGSTYNEQFF
TRBV29-1,TRBJ1-1,-,-,TGCAGCGTTGATAGTTGGGAGAACACTGAAGCTTTCTTT,CSVDSWENTEAFF
TRBV7-2,TRBJ2-4,-,TRBD2,TGTGCCAGCAGCTCCATAGACATAGCGGGGGGAAACATTCAGTACTTC,CASSSIDIAGGNIQYF
TRBV7-2,TRBJ1-2,-,-,TGTGCCAGCAGCCAAGCATCCGGCAGGATGGTCGAGGGCTACACCTTC,CASSQASGRMVEGYTF
TRBV2,TRBJ1-2,-,-,TGTGCCAGCAGTGGGGGGTGCACCTTC,CASSGGCTF
TRBV20-1,TRBJ2-5,-,-,TGCAGTCGCCGGGACACCGACCAAGAGACCCAGTACTTC,CSRRDTDQETQYF
TRBV9,TRBJ2-3,once,-,TGTGCCAGCAGCGCCCCGGGGGGCCCGGCAGATACGCAGTATTTT,CASSAPGGPADTQYF
TRBV4-2,TRBJ2-3,few,-,TGTGCCAGCAGCCAGGTCTTGGGCGTTGGTACAGATACGCAGTATTTT,CASSQVLGVGTDTQYF
TRBV6-1,TRBJ1-6,-,-,TGTGCCAGCAGTTATAGACAGAATACAAATTCACCCCTCCACTTT,CASSYRQNTNSPLHF
TRBV6-6,TRBJ1-1,-,-,TGTGCCAGCAGCCAGGACACTGAAGCTTTCTTT,CASSQDTEAFF
TRBV20-1,TRBJ1-6,-,-,TGCAGTGCGGGCGTAAGCTCCTATAATTCACCCCTCCACTTT,CSAGVSSYNSPLHF
TRBV5-1,TRBJ2-5,few,-,TGCGCCAGTGCCAGGGTGGATAAAGAGACCCAGTACTTC,CASARVDKETQYF
TRBV10-3,TRBJ2-7,-,TRBD2,TGTGCCATCAGTGAGAGCGGGAGCGCTGCCTACGAGCAGTACTTC,CAISESGSAAYEQYF